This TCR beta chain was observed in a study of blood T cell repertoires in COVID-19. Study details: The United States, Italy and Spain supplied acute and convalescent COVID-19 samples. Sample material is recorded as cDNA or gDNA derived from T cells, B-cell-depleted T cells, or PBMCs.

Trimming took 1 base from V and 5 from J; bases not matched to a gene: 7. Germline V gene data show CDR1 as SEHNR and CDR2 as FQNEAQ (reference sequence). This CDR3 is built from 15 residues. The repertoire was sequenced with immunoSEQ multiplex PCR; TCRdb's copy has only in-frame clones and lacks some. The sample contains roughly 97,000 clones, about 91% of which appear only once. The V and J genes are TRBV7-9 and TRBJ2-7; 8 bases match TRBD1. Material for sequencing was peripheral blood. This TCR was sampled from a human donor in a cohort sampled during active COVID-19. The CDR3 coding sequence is TGTGCCAGCAGCTTAGGTGTAGCAGGGGGCCACGAGCAGTACTTC. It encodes CASSLGVAGGHEQYF.